This passage covers 29 T cell receptor beta chains from one sample sequenced in a study of shared clonotypes between healthy human individuals. The protocol was immunoSEQ multiplex PCR, while the TCRdb copy is restricted to in-frame clones and leaves out a portion. Among some 2 million clones listed, over 85% were seen once. The sequencing sample was made of naive CD4+ T cells sorted from blood. Stated subset: CD45RA+ positively selected. The origin of the receptors is a man aged 18 to 30 in good health.

The V call is TRBV9, the J call TRBJ2-3; possibly TRBD2 for D (5 bases). The germline gives CDR1 SGDLS, CDR2 YYNGEE. V gave up 1 base and J gave up 5 bases, with 20 bases separating them. This CDR3 has 17 amino acids. CDR3 loop: CASSVLSRGGEGDTQYF. The DNA for the CDR3 is TGTGCCAGCAGCGTACTCTCGAGAGGTGGAGAGGGAGATACGCAGTATTTT. The full variable domain, completed using reference TRBV9 and TRBJ2-3, is DSGVTQTPKHLITATGQRVTLRCSPRSGDLSVYWYQQSLDQGLQFLIQYYNGEERAKGNILERFSAQQFPDLHSELNLSSLELGDSALYFCASSVLSRGGEGDTQYFGPGTRLTVL.

As regards this clone: Distinct nucleotide sequences in the sample also encode this CDR3. This chain joins TRBV7-9 and TRBJ2-1, with D tentatively TRBD2 (6 bases). The germline V and J ends were trimmed by 5 bases and 0 bases, with 8 bases remaining between them. CDR1 is SEHNR, CDR2 FQNEAQ, per germline (reference sequence). The CDR3 extends over 14 amino acids. CDR3 protein: CASSLSGSYNEQFF. CDR3 nucleotides: TGTGCCAGCAGCCTTAGCGGCTCCTACAATGAGCAGTTCTTC.

The J gene is TRBJ2-3, the V gene TRBV2; D is unclear. The CDR3 consists of 12 residues. The V end was cut by 10 bases, the J end by 2 bases, with 10 bases between. Looked up from germline, CDR1 is SNHLY and CDR2 is FYNNEI. The CDR3 is CATSEITDTQYF. CDR3 in DNA: TGTGCCACTTCCGAGATCACAGATACGCAGTATTTT. Based on the CDR3 plus reference TRBV2 and TRBJ2-3, the full variable domain is EPEVTQTPSHQVTQMGQEVILRCVPISNHLYFYWYRQILGQKVEFLVSFYNNEISEKSEIFDDQFSVERPDGSNFTLKIRSTKLEDSAMYFCATSEITDTQYFGPGTRLTVL.

J is TRBJ1-5 and V is TRBV30; tentative D call: TRBD1 (6 bases). With 1 base removed from V and 11 bases from J, the gap between germline ends came to 15 bases. Germline V gene sequence: CDR1 GTSNPN, CDR2 SVGIG (reference sequence). This CDR3 contains 13 residues. The CDR3 region is CAWSASQGSSQHF. The CDR3 DNA reads as TGTGCCTGGAGTGCGTCACAGGGTTCGTCCCAGCATTTT.

Only a few counts were recorded for this clone. The same CDR3 arises from other DNA sequences in this sample as well. The rearrangement uses TRBV30 and TRBJ2-7; tentative D call: TRBD1 (6 bases). V lost 5 bases to trimming and J lost 0 bases, with 8 bases between them. CDR1 GTSNPN and CDR2 SVGIG come from the germline V gene (reference sequence). CDR3 length: 12 residues. The CDR3 bases are TGTGCCTGGGGGGGCCGCTCCTACGAGCAGTACTTC. Translated: CAWGGRSYEQYF.

The chain links TRBV9 to TRBJ2-1; 11 bases fit TRBD2. Per the germline V gene, CDR1 is SGDLS and CDR2 is YYNGEE. The CDR3 extends over 17 amino acids. After removal of 5 bases from V and 5 bases from J, the junction contained 12 bases not matched to a gene. CDR3 amino acids: CASSDPSSGRIDNEQFF. The CDR3 coding sequence is TGTGCCAGCAGTGATCCCTCTAGCGGGAGGATTGACAATGAGCAGTTCTTC.

The chain employs TRBV7-9 and TRBJ1-5, with 11 bases identical to TRBD1. Germline V gene lookup returns CDR1 SEHNR and CDR2 FQNEAQ (reference sequence). V trimming: 5 bases; J trimming: 4 bases; junction bases outside the gene matches: 10. CDR3 size: 17 residues. The CDR3 is CASSRSGTGGLNQPQHF. CDR3 sequence (DNA): TGTGCCAGCAGCCGAAGCGGGACAGGGGGATTAAATCAGCCCCAGCATTTT.

The chain couples TRBV30 to TRBJ1-6; 9 nucleotides align to TRBD1. Trimming cost V 0 bases and J 8 bases; bases outside gene matches: 5. The CDR3 covers 15 residues. Germline values: CDR1 GTSNPN, CDR2 SVGIG (reference sequence). The CDR3 spells CAWSVGDRDYSPLHF. CDR3 bases: TGTGCCTGGAGTGTAGGGGACAGGGATTATTCACCCCTCCACTTT.

The rearrangement links TRBV6-5 to TRBJ1-1, with 7 nucleotides matching TRBD1. CDR1 and CDR2 from the germline V gene are MNHEY and SVGAGI. This CDR3 has 16 residues. V was clipped by 2 bases and J by 4 bases; unmatched bases: 10. Here the CDR3 DNA reads TGTGCCAGCAGTTACGGTTTGGTTACAGGGGTCACTGAAGCTTTCTTT. The encoded protein is CASSYGLVTGVTEAFF.

The J gene is TRBJ1-1, the V gene TRBV28, with 9 bases fitting TRBD1. Germline V gives CDR1 MDHEN, CDR2 SYDVKM. V shed 7 bases and J 5 bases; nucleotides not matched to a gene: 8. CDR3 length equals 14 residues. The CDR3 DNA is TGTGCCAGCACCTCGGGACAGGGAGTTACTGAAGCTTTCTTT. Translating gives CASTSGQGVTEAFF.

This sequence joins TRBV30 and TRBJ1-5; perhaps TRBD1 as D (5 bases). CDR1 GTSNPN and CDR2 SVGIG come from the germline V gene (reference sequence). V was clipped by 3 bases and J by 3 bases, with 15 bases between them. This CDR3 region has 15 residues. The CDR3 nucleotides read TGTGCCTGGAGCCCGGGGGTTCGGATCAATCAGCCCCAGCATTTT. Protein sequence: CAWSPGVRINQPQHF.

The V call is TRBV6-1, the J call TRBJ2-7, with D perhaps TRBD1 (7 bases). Germline V gives CDR1 MNHNS, CDR2 SASEGT. The CDR3 consists of 17 residues. V was pared by 1 base and J by 4 bases, with 20 bases between. DNA for the CDR3: TGTGCCAGCAGTGAAGGGGTTGGAGGGGGCCCCTTATACGAGCAGTACTTC. Protein: CASSEGVGGGPLYEQYF.

The chain couples TRBV20-1 to TRBJ1-2; D is ambiguous. The V end lost 6 bases, the J end lost 7 bases, and 12 bases lay between the germline ends. Germline CDR1 and CDR2: DFQATT and SNEGSKA (reference sequence). This CDR3 has 11 residues. The CDR3 region has the DNA TGCAGTGCAACCCTATGGTGTGGCTACACCTTC. This codes for CSATLWCGYTF.

The chain links TRBV2 to TRBJ2-7; D unresolved. V lost 3 bases and J lost 8, with 14 bases in between. The CDR3 covers 13 residues. In germline, CDR1 is SNHLY, CDR2 FYNNEI. In DNA, the CDR3 is TGTGCCAGCAGTGAGGGCAGTTTGTCAAAGCAGTACTTC. It encodes CASSEGSLSKQYF.

The V gene is TRBV2, the J gene TRBJ2-4; 15 bases fit TRBD2. The CDR3 covers 16 residues. From germline, CDR1 is SNHLY and CDR2 FYNNEI. J gave up 9 bases and V 4 bases, and 7 bases lay outside the gene matches. CDR3 sequence reads: CASSVTGLAGGGIQYF. DNA of the CDR3: TGTGCCAGCAGTGTGACGGGACTAGCGGGAGGTGGCATTCAGTACTTC.

The chain links TRBV18 to TRBJ1-3; 8 nucleotides match TRBD1. Germline trimming cut 3 bases from V and 0 bases from J; bases unmatched to any gene: 4. This CDR3 contains 16 residues. Germline V CDR1 and CDR2: KGHSH, LQKENI. This CDR3 reads CASSPSRGLSGNTIYF. DNA for the CDR3: TGTGCCAGCTCACCGAGCAGGGGGCTCTCTGGAAACACCATATATTTT.

The chain uses TRBV19 and TRBJ1-2; the D is unclear. The germline CDR1 and CDR2 sequences are LNHDA and SQIVND (reference sequence). The CDR3 extends over 15 amino acids. Trimming left V 5 bases short and J 3 bases short, with 16 bases between. The CDR3 region is CASSPFLEEHYGYTF. CDR3 in DNA: TGTGCCAGTAGTCCGTTTCTCGAGGAGCACTATGGCTACACCTTC.

The CDR3 nucleotides read TGTGCCAGCAGCTTGCTTTCAGGGCGTGAGCAGTACTTC. Its translation: CASSLLSGREQYF. The chain employs TRBV5-6 and TRBJ2-5, with D possibly TRBD1 on 5 matching bases. This CDR3 spans 13 amino acids. V was pared by 1 base and J by 11 bases, with 15 bases between. Germline V CDR1 and CDR2: SGHDT, YYEEEE.

With regard to this clone: Within the sample, other DNA sequences also encode this same CDR3. The genes are TRBV18 and TRBJ2-7; D may be TRBD2 (5 bases). The CDR3 has 13 residues. Trimming cost V 6 bases and J 2 bases, with 11 bases left between them. The germline gives CDR1 KGHSH, CDR2 LQKENI. The CDR3: CASSPGIAYEQYF. CDR3 coding DNA: TGTGCCAGCTCTCCCGGGATAGCCTACGAGCAGTACTTC.

The V call is TRBV6-5, the J call TRBJ2-7; 8 bases are shared with TRBD1. The ends lost 6 bases at V and 0 bases at J; junction bases unmatched: 4. This CDR3 has 14 amino acids. Looked up from germline, CDR1 is MNHEY and CDR2 is SVGAGI. CDR3 nucleotide sequence: TGTGCCAGCAGGCCAGGGGGCCCCTCCTACGAGCAGTACTTC. Protein sequence: CASRPGGPSYEQYF.

The chain links TRBV4-3 to TRBJ1-1, with 7 bases aligning to TRBD1. The germline CDR1 and CDR2 sequences are LGHNA and YSLEER. V gave up 1 base and J gave up 5 bases; unmatched junction bases: 7. The CDR3 is made up of 15 amino acids. The CDR3 loop reads CASSQASGGETEAFF. CDR3 DNA: TGCGCCAGCAGCCAAGCGTCAGGGGGTGAGACTGAAGCTTTCTTT.

This clone appeared once. The chain combines TRBV7-2 with TRBJ1-1, with 7 bases aligning to TRBD1. The CDR3 contains 15 residues. CDR1 and CDR2 from the germline V gene are SGHTA and FQGNSA. The trim removed 1 base at V and 4 bases at J, leaving 6 bases unmatched. The CDR3 loop is CASSLGGTVSTEAFF. CDR3 bases: TGTGCCAGCAGCTTAGGGGGGACAGTTAGCACTGAAGCTTTCTTT.

This clone was observed a single time. CDR3 DNA: TGTGCCAGCAGTCAGGAAACTGGGCTAGCGGGAGGGCCCGAACCCTACGAGCAGTACTTC. It yields the protein CASSQETGLAGGPEPYEQYF. J is TRBJ2-7 and V is TRBV27; TRBD2 matches 12 bases. From germline, CDR1 is MNHEY and CDR2 SMNVEV (reference sequence). V gave up 5 bases and J gave up 2 bases; unmatched junction bases: 19. This CDR3 is built from 20 residues.

The chain is built from TRBV4-1 and TRBJ1-5, with a possible D match to TRBD1 (6 bases). This CDR3 contains 18 residues. Per germline, CDR1 MGHRA and CDR2 YSYEKL. The germline V and J ends were trimmed by 4 bases and 1 base, with 20 bases remaining between them. The CDR3 nucleotides read TGCGCCAGCAGCCCAGTTCCAACCAGCCAGGGGAGCAATCAGCCCCAGCATTTT. It codes for CASSPVPTSQGSNQPQHF.

Turning to this clone: This may stem from a read error, because a much larger clone lies one nucleotide away. This specimen includes other DNA sequences encoding the same CDR3. The J gene is TRBJ1-6, the V gene TRBV2; D ambiguous. Germline CDR1 reads SNHLY; CDR2 reads FYNNEI. The length of the CDR3 is 12 residues. The CDR3 loop reads CASRRTYSPLHF. CDR3 sequence (DNA): TGTGCCAGCAGGCGGACTTATTCACCCCTCCACTTC. The full variable domain, in which reference TRBV2 and TRBJ1-6 provide the parts outside the CDR3, is EPEVTQTPSHQVTQMGQEVILRCVPISNHLYFYWYRQILGQKVEFLVSFYNNEISEKSEIFDDQFSVERPDGSNFTLKIRSTKLEDSAMYFCASRRTYSPLHFGNGTRLTVT.

The rearrangement links TRBV6-1 to TRBJ2-7, with 8 nucleotides matching TRBD1. The junction had 6 bases not matched to a gene; V was cut back by 1 base and J by 4 bases. Germline values: CDR1 MNHNS, CDR2 SASEGT. The CDR3 sequence is 15 residues long. CDR3: CASSEVGTGNYEQYF. The CDR3 DNA reads as TGTGCCAGCAGTGAAGTAGGGACAGGCAATTACGAGCAGTACTTC.

The table lists this clone with a count of one. The chain joins TRBV11-2 to TRBJ2-3; 13 bases map to TRBD2. V was clipped by 5 bases and J by 5 bases; unmatched bases: 7. CDR3 length: 16 residues. From germline, CDR1 is SGHAT and CDR2 FQNNGV. CDR3: CASSQGTSGVIDTQYF. The CDR3 coding sequence is TGTGCCAGCAGCCAGGGGACTAGCGGGGTCATAGATACGCAGTATTTT.

The chain carries TRBV19 and TRBJ2-7; maybe TRBD1 (6 bases). This CDR3 comprises 14 residues. Germline assignment: CDR1 LNHDA and CDR2 SQIVND (reference sequence). Trimming shortened V by 4 bases and J by 0 bases, and 10 bases separated the two germline ends. CDR3 protein: CASSTGQPSYEQYF. For the CDR3, the DNA is TGTGCCAGTAGTACAGGACAGCCCTCCTACGAGCAGTACTTC.

This clone came up once. Other DNA sequences in this specimen translate into the identical CDR3. This chain uses TRBV5-1 with TRBJ2-5; D is undetermined. Germline loops: CDR1 SGHRS, CDR2 YFSETQ. V lost 0 bases, J lost 2 bases, and 8 bases lay in between. The CDR3 contains 14 residues. The CDR3 nucleotides are TGCGCCAGCAGCTTGGCCGTCAGTCAAGAGACCCAGTACTTC. This encodes CASSLAVSQETQYF.